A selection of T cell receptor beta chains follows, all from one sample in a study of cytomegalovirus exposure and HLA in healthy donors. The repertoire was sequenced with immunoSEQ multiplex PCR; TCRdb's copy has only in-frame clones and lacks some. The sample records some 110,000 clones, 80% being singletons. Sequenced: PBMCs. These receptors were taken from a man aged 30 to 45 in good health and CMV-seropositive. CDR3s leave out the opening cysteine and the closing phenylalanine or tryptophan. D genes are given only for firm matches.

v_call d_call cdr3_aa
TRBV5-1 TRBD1 ASSLAAGGGSTEAF
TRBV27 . ASSSTGLYSNQPQH
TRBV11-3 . ASSLTGAVSEAF
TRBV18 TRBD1 ASSLTLRQGHYNEQF
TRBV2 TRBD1 ASSVDRDGGQPQH
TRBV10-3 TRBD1 AISGTEQETQY
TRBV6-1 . ASSESAGTEGYGYT
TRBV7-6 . ASSSNSYEQY
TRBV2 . ASRWQGNTEAF
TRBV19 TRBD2 ASSIMERGVSSYEQY
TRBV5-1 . ASSSGGYYNEQF
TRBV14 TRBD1 ASSLGTDHPHEQY
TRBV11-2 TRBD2 ASSLVGGGTGELF
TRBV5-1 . ASSLGANTEAF
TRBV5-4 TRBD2 ASSLLTSGGLQETQY
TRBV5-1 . ASGYAGAGEQY
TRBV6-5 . ASTWARGETQY
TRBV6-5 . ASSYSQGGDTGELF
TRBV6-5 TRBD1 ASSSRTGLNTEAF
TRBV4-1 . ASSQDPSDPRDRGNTIY
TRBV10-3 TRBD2 AISESLAGSQNNEQF
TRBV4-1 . ASSQGGPRNEQF
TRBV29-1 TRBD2 SVRLAGGRDTQY
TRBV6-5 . ATLAPAGGYGYT
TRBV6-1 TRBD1 ASMRGQGRGTEAF
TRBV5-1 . ASSLDGRQGTYEQY
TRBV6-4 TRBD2 ASSEGASGGSDTQY
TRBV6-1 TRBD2 ASSGQSGLGDNEQF
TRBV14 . ATALWGRNTEAF
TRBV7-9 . SSSLDFYGYT
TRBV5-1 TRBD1 ASSLAGTGGTDTQY
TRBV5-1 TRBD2 ASSLAASGAYEQY
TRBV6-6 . ASQVVEQPQH
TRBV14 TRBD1 ASSHSGGAVEKLF
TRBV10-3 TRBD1 AISVRGQGEAF
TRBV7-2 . ASSSSSPGNTIY
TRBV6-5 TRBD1 ASSPDRDSGNTIY
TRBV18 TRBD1 ASSLKAGQDSNQPQH
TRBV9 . ASSAEQVLVSNEQF
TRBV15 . ATSRDSAGVGYGYT
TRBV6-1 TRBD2 ASAGVAGDWKF